The 6 T cell receptor beta chains listed next were all sequenced from one sample in a study of Ad26.COV2.S vaccination and SARS-CoV-2 variants (dated by TCRdb to 2020 to 2022). The receptor library was made with the immunoSEQ multiplex PCR assay. TCRdb stores this immuneACCESS table with in-frame sequences only. Part of the clones is absent; in the studies checked, under half of the shortfall reflects unresolved V genes, and no reason is known for the rest. This sample comprises 75,000 to 100,000 clones, 82% of them detected only once. Approximately 16% of the sample comes from the top ten. Reading the label with the study, this specimen's time point is: individuals recovered from natural SARS-CoV-2 infection. The material sequenced was peripheral blood, taken after recovery from COVID-19. These receptors originate from a human donor who had recovered from COVID-19.

The rearrangement links TRBV7-2 to TRBJ2-3, with 8 positions matching TRBD2. The germline CDR1 and CDR2 sequences are SGHTA and FQGNSA. The CDR3 consists of 14 residues. V was pared by 10 bases and J by 3 bases, with 9 bases of the junction left unmatched. CDR3 sequence reads: CATRVGLGTDTQYF. CDR3 in DNA: TGTGCCACCAGGGTGGGACTAGGGACAGATACGCAGTATTTT.

V usage is TRBV6-5 and J usage is TRBJ1-6; 8 nucleotides agree with TRBD1. V dropped 6 bases and J dropped 7; count of bases not matched to a gene: 8. Germline V gene data show CDR1 as MNHEY and CDR2 as SVGAGI. CDR3 length: 15 amino acids. The CDR3 loop reads CASRKGTGLNSPLHF. The DNA for the CDR3 is TGTGCCAGCAGGAAAGGGACAGGTCTCAATTCACCCCTCCACTTT.

The gene calls are TRBV27 and TRBJ2-7, with D possibly being TRBD2 (7 bases). The CDR3 is made up of 15 amino acids. The germline gives CDR1 MNHEY, CDR2 SMNVEV (reference sequence). V lost 0 bases to trimming and J lost 6 bases, with 15 bases between them. CDR3 protein: CASSLSPGEGFEQYF. For the CDR3, the DNA is TGTGCCAGCAGTTTATCCCCAGGGGAGGGGTTCGAGCAGTACTTC.

The chain employs TRBV24-1 and TRBJ2-7, with 9 bases lining up with TRBD1. V gave up 9 bases and J gave up 0 bases; unmatched junction bases: 2. From germline, CDR1 is KGHDR and CDR2 SFDVKD. The CDR3 covers 13 residues. The CDR3 sequence: CATGQGSSYEQYF. Here the CDR3 DNA reads TGTGCCACCGGACAGGGGAGCTCCTACGAGCAGTACTTC.

Comment on this clone: The germline gene is not matched at one end of the junction; a read error may be the cause. The genes are TRBV18 and TRBJ1-1; TRBD1 matches 7 bases. Germline V gene data show CDR1 as KGHSH and CDR2 as LQKENI. CDR3 length equals 14 residues. CDR3 DNA sequence: TGTGCCAGCTCGCCACAGGGGAGTCGGACTGAAGCTTTCTTT. It encodes CASSPQGSRTEAFF. Full variable domain (outside the CDR3, taken from reference TRBV18 and TRBJ1-1): NAGVMQNPRHLVRRRGQEARLRCSPMKGHSHVYWYRQLPEEGLKFMVYLQKENIIDESGMPKERFSAEFPKEGPSILRIQQVVRGDSAAYFCASSPQGSRTEAFFGQGTRLTVV.

The chain employs TRBV7-9 and TRBJ2-2; TRBD1 might be the D (6 bases). Germline CDR1 is SEHNR and CDR2 is FQNEAQ (reference sequence). There are 11 residues in the CDR3. The V end lost 6 bases, the J end lost 10 bases, and 9 bases lay between the germline ends. The CDR3 sequence is CASSLGAELFF. CDR3 nucleotide sequence: TGTGCCAGCAGTTTGGGGGCGGAGCTGTTTTTT.